This TCR beta chain appears in the sequencing data of a study of T-cell reconstitution after alpha-beta-depleted transplantation in children. J gave up 4 bases and V 3 bases, and 8 bases lay outside the gene matches. This CDR3 contains 16 residues. Germline V gene lookup returns CDR1 KGHDR and CDR2 SFDVKD. Construction of the TCRbeta library involved unique molecular identifiers. MiXCR, run by TCRdb on the PCR reads, gives a single entry per CDR3 protein. The table has tens of thousands of distinct CDR3 sequences, 5.5% to 7.5% seen once. This clonotype was counted at least ten times. The chain joins TRBV24-1 to TRBJ2-5, with 9 bases fitting TRBD1. This TCR came from a human donor who donated a stem cell graft to a child with acute lymphoblastic leukemia. The sample consisted of PBMCs from the stem cell graft donor, taken from the stem cell graft. CDR3 nucleotide sequence: TGTGCCACCAGTGATGGGACACAGGGGGCGCGAGAGACCCAGTACTTC. Encoded protein: CATSDGTQGARETQYF.